What follows are 8 T cell receptor beta chains derived from one specimen sequenced in a study of blood T cell repertoires in COVID-19. Profiling relied on immunoSEQ multiplex PCR, and the TCRdb table lists in-frame clones only, not all of them. The data hold 400,000 to 450,000 clones, with roughly 87% observed a single time. The source material was PBMCs or T cells enriched from blood (not recorded which). The receptors derive from a man younger than 30 who had recovered from COVID-19.

The chain has TRBV5-6 and TRBJ1-4; the match to TRBD1 covers 7 bases. The germline V gene has CDR1 SGHDT and CDR2 YYEEEE. With 2 bases clipped from V and 7 bases from J, the junction kept 8 bases outside the gene matches. The CDR3 runs to 15 residues. The CDR3 coding sequence is TGTGCCAGCAGCTTTCTAAGGGGGCAAGGTGAAAAACTGTTTTTT. Translation gives CASSFLRGQGEKLFF.

The rearrangement links TRBV5-4 to TRBJ2-5, with 9 positions matching TRBD1. Germline V CDR1 and CDR2: SGHNT, YYREEE (reference sequence). The ends lost 10 bases at V and 4 bases at J; junction bases unmatched: 8. The CDR3 totals 13 residues. Written as DNA, the CDR3 is TGTGCCGTCGGGACAGGGTCACGAGAGACCCAGTACTTC. Protein sequence: CAVGTGSRETQYF.

The chain employs TRBV28 and TRBJ2-1, with D unclear. Germline CDR1 is MDHEN and CDR2 is SYDVKM. The CDR3 runs to 12 residues. Trimming removed 6 bases from V and 4 bases from J, with 7 bases in between. CDR3 sequence (DNA): TGTGCCAGCAGCCGTCTATACAATGAGCAGTTCTTC. Amino acids: CASSRLYNEQFF. Together with reference TRBV28 and TRBJ2-1, the CDR3 gives the full variable domain: DVKVTQSSRYLVKRTGEKVFLECVQDMDHENMFWYRQDPGLGLRLIYFSYDVKMKEKGDIPEGYSVSREKKERFSLILESASTNQTSMYLCASSRLYNEQFFGPGTRLTVL.

This chain connects TRBV3-1 (or the pseudogene TRBV3-2) to TRBJ1-2; maybe TRBD1 (5 bases). V was trimmed by 6 bases and J by 3 bases, leaving 20 bases between them. CDR3 length: 16 amino acids. CDR1 and CDR2 from the germline V gene are LGHDT and YNNKEL (reference sequence). The DNA for the CDR3 is TGTGCCAGCAGTCAACTGGGGCAGATCGCTGACTATGGCTACACCTTC. This gives the protein CASSQLGQIADYGYTF.

The chain couples TRBV27 to TRBJ1-1; 7 nucleotides line up with TRBD1. Germline V gene lookup returns CDR1 MNHEY and CDR2 SMNVEV (reference sequence). J was trimmed by 4 bases and V by 6 bases; bases with no gene match: 5. The CDR3 contains 13 residues. CDR3 in amino acids: CASRRQGGTEAFF. Written as DNA, the CDR3 is TGTGCCAGCAGGCGACAGGGTGGCACTGAAGCTTTCTTT.

The CDR3 here is CASSLILPAGELFF. In nucleotides, the CDR3 is TGTGCCAGCAGCTTAATTCTTCCCGCCGGGGAGCTGTTTTTT. V usage is TRBV7-2 and J usage is TRBJ2-2, with no clear D. Germline V CDR1 and CDR2: SGHTA, FQGNSA. This CDR3 contains 14 residues. V was clipped by 2 bases and J by 6 bases, with 10 bases between them.

This clone was recorded once. The V and J genes are TRBV3-1 (or the pseudogene TRBV3-2) and TRBJ2-7, with 7 bases identical to TRBD1. The CDR3 runs to 15 residues. CDR1 and CDR2 from the germline V gene are LGHDT and YNNKEL (reference sequence). J lost 1 base, V lost 4 bases, and 7 bases had no gene match. CDR3 nucleotide sequence: TGTGCCAGCAGCCCAACCCGGACAGGATCCTACGAGCAGTACTTC. Its translation: CASSPTRTGSYEQYF.

This rearrangement joins TRBV3-1 (or the pseudogene TRBV3-2) to TRBJ1-3, with D possibly being TRBD1 (5 bases). The CDR3 is made up of 16 amino acids. Trimming removed 7 bases from V and 2 bases from J, with 18 bases in between. CDR1 and CDR2 from the germline V gene are LGHDT and YNNKEL (reference sequence). CDR3 sequence (DNA): TGTGCCAGCACCCGAAGGGCCCCAGGGACTGGAAACACCATATATTTT. It translates to CASTRRAPGTGNTIYF.